The clone carrying this T cell receptor (beta chain) turned up a few times. V was cut by 2 bases and J by 3 bases, with 8 bases left in between. Germline CDR1 and CDR2: MRHNA and SNTAGT. This CDR3 has 13 amino acids. This entry comes from a study of T-cell reconstitution after alpha-beta-depleted transplantation in children. Construction of the TCRbeta library involved unique molecular identifiers. One entry per CDR3 protein, called by TCRdb with MiXCR from the PCR reads. The table records about 72,000 distinct CDR3 sequences, about 7% of them present only once. The V gene is TRBV6-4, the J gene TRBJ2-7; D gene unclear. The sequences come from PBMCs from the stem cell graft donor, collected from the stem cell graft. The sequence was collected from a human donor who donated a stem cell graft to a child with acute lymphoblastic leukemia. CDR3 bases: TGTGCCAGCAGTGACCCCCCAGGCTACGAGCAGTACTTC. Amino acid sequence: CASSDPPGYEQYF.